This T cell receptor (beta chain) was sequenced during a study of blood T cell repertoires in COVID-19. Overall study context: T cells, B-cell-depleted T cells, or PBMCs supplied cDNA or gDNA.

The sample holds a few counts of this clone. The germline V gene encodes CDR1 MNHNY and CDR2 SVGAGI (reference sequence). This CDR3 spans 14 amino acids. The V and J ends lost 7 bases and 2 bases respectively, with 13 bases between them. In the study's own analysis: Cell counts per sample came from amplifying reference gene primers. Clones were sequenced by immunoSEQ multiplex PCR, and TCRdb holds only the in-frame ones, with some missing. V and J calls and clone size follow that table, whereas D and trimming were derived from the DNA. This sample has over 100,000 clones, with about four fifths found just once.

This sequence was found in a woman older than 75 with active or convalescent COVID-19. J is TRBJ2-3 and V is TRBV6-6, with D perhaps matching TRBD2 (5 bases). The sample comprised peripheral blood. This CDR3 is CASTGLYLTDTQYF. CDR3 nucleotides: TGTGCCAGCACGGGATTGTACCTCACAGATACGCAGTATTTT.